This T cell receptor (beta chain) appears in the sequencing data of a study of response to subunit inactivated influenza vaccine (dated by TCRdb to between 2018 and 2020). For the wider study: The study used deep quantitative T cell receptor repertoire profiling to track responses to a trivalent subunit inactivated influenza vaccine. Study-level results and caveats: The authors proposed that each seasonal influenza vaccination may bring in only a limited number of new T cells.

Only a few counts were recorded for this clonotype. Its cognate antigen has yet to be identified. There are no base qualities to consult, and no much larger clone falls within one base. The CDR3 numbers 11 residues from cysteine through phenylalanine. CDR3 DNA is the only sequence kept; it has 33 bases, read in frame from the first base. CDR1 LGHDT and CDR2 YNNKEL are derived from the germline V gene (reference sequence). V is pared back by 1 base and J by 6 bases, with 4 bases lying between the germline termini. The method behind the library was RT-PCR. The instrument was an Illumina HiSeq 2500. Using fastp trimming at Q25 and MiXCR clonotype assembly, TCRdb reanalyzed the public sequencing data and kept in-frame beta chains. For every CDR3 protein sequence, its rows merge into one entry that carries the most common genes and DNA. The sample table contains almost 250,000 distinct CDR3 sequences; only one count was recorded for 12% of them. The biggest ten clones account for approximately 8.4% of the sample.

The material was non-naive T cells sorted from PBMCs, obtained around 14 days before vaccination. This sample's cell subset or site label indicates: memory T cell fraction. The chain is assembled from TRBV3-1 and TRBJ2-7, with no confidently assigned D gene. The receptor was isolated from a man between 50 and 59 years old who received an inactivated influenza vaccine. Donor details come from another sample of the same person, matched by shared clones. The CDR3 reads CASSQAGEQYF. Read as DNA, the sequence is TGTGCCAGCAGCCAAGCGGGCGAGCAGTACTTC.